The 6 T cell receptor beta chains reported below all come from one sample, sequenced in a study of molecular identifiers for immune sequencing clone quantification. TCRdb reprocessed the PCR reads via MiXCR and lists one record per CDR3 protein. Of under 800,000 distinct CDR3 sequences in the sample, approximately 24% are singletons; the top ten hold roughly 0.83%. Sample: naive CD8+ T cells from blood, with Jurkat cell RNA spiked in. Subset of the sample: FACS-sorted CD8+CD4-CCR7+CD45RA+ naive T cells. Receptors were obtained from a human donor in good health. Some libraries in this study had Jurkat cell RNA spiked in.

V is TRBV27 and J is TRBJ2-6; 7 nucleotides agree with TRBD1. This CDR3 has 16 amino acids. Per the germline V gene, CDR1 is MNHEY and CDR2 is SMNVEV (reference sequence). V lost 7 bases, J lost 0 bases, and 6 bases stayed unmatched. As DNA, the CDR3 is TGTGCCAGCAAACAGGGGTTGAGCTCTGGGGCCAACGTCCTGACTTTC. This codes for CASKQGLSSGANVLTF.

The table lists this clonotype with many counts. The rearrangement uses TRBV28 and TRBJ1-5; D call uncertain. The ends were cut back, 5 bases at V and 4 bases at J, with 12 bases in the middle. CDR1 and CDR2 from the germline V gene are MDHEN and SYDVKM. CDR3 length equals 14 residues. The CDR3: CASSPRYFNQPQHF. CDR3 DNA: TGTGCCAGCAGTCCACGATACTTTAATCAGCCCCAGCATTTT.

This clonotype was recorded at least ten times. The V gene is TRBV7-9, the J gene TRBJ2-2; D not resolved. The CDR3 sequence is 15 residues long. Trimming shortened V by 6 bases and J by 0 bases, and 11 bases separated the two germline ends. Germline-derived CDR1 and CDR2 are SEHNR and FQNEAQ (reference sequence). CDR3 nucleotides: TGTGCCAGCAGGGACCCGTTCGCGAACACCGGGGAGCTGTTTTTT. Residues: CASRDPFANTGELFF.

This rearrangement joins TRBV7-9 to TRBJ1-1; D is unresolved. Germline lookup yields CDR1 SEHNR and CDR2 FQNEAQ (reference sequence). The CDR3 is made up of 15 amino acids. The V and J ends lost 5 bases and 3 bases respectively, with 16 bases between them. CDR3 DNA: TGTGCCAGCAGCCTTATAGGAGTTCGGGACACTGAAGCTTTCTTT. It specifies CASSLIGVRDTEAFF.

This clonotype was counted ten times or more. This sequence joins TRBV5-5 and TRBJ1-6; D might be TRBD1 (5 bases). CDR3 length: 14 residues. Between the trimmed V and J ends, which lost 2 bases and 7 bases, there was a span of 10 bases. Germline V lookup: CDR1 SGHKS, CDR2 YYEKEE (reference sequence). This chain's CDR3 is CASSFWGNNSPLHF. CDR3 nucleotides: TGTGCCAGCAGCTTTTGGGGCAACAATTCACCCCTCCACTTT.

In this sample, this clonotype turned up a few times. This chain joins TRBV4-3 and TRBJ2-7; 7 positions agree with TRBD1. Germline V lookup: CDR1 LGHNA, CDR2 YSLEER. With V trimmed by 0 bases and J by 3 bases, 8 bases remained unmatched. This CDR3 region has 16 residues. The CDR3: CASSQETQGLGYEQYF. CDR3 in DNA: TGCGCCAGCAGCCAAGAAACACAGGGGCTGGGCTACGAGCAGTACTTC.